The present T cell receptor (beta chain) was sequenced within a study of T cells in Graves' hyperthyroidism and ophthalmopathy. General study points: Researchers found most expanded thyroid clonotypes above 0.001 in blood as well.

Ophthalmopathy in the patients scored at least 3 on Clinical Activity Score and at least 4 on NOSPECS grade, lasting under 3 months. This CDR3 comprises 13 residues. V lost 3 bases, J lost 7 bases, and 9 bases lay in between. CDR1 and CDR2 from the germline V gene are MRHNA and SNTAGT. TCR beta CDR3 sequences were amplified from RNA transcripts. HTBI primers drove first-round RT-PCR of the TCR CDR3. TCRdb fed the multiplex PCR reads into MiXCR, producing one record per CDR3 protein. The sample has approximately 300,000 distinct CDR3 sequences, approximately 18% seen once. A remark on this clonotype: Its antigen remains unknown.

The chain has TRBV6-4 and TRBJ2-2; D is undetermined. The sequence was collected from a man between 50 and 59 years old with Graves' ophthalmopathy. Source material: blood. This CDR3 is CASSELANGELFF. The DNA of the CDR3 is TGTGCCAGCAGTGAGCTGGCTAACGGGGAGCTGTTTTTT.